The rows below give T cell receptor beta chains drawn from one sample of a study of blood T cell repertoires in COVID-19. TCRdb keeps only in-frame clones here, not all; method: immunoSEQ multiplex PCR. The top ten clones hold approximately 2.2% of a sample with 280,000 or so clones, around 87% of them seen once. Sample: peripheral blood. The receptor set was obtained from a woman between 25 and 40 years old who had recovered from COVID-19. CDR3s include the opening cysteine and the closing phenylalanine or tryptophan. The D gene is left open where the match is weak. A clone size is listed for some rows: how often the clone was seen (once, few, many), or a class if it is expanded.

>TRBV5-4|.|once|TRBJ1-1
TGTGCCAGCAGCTTGGCGACAGATAGGAACACTGAAGCTTTCTTT
CASSLATDRNTEAFF
>TRBV27|.|.|TRBJ2-4
TGTGCCAGCAGTTTGGCCGGGGAGCAAAACATTCAGTACTTC
CASSLAGEQNIQYF
>TRBV27|.|.|TRBJ2-1
TGTGCCAGCAGTTTTGGGAGGGGGTACAATGAGCAGTTCTTC
CASSFGRGYNEQFF
>TRBV11-2|.|.|TRBJ2-5
TGTGCCAGCAGCTCCTACGGGCCTAGCGAGACCCAGTACTTC
CASSSYGPSETQYF
>TRBV7-9|.|.|TRBJ1-1
TGTGCCAGCAGCTTAGACAGGGCCACTGAAGCTTTCTTT
CASSLDRATEAFF
>TRBV7-2|TRBD1|.|TRBJ2-7
TGTGCCAGCAGCGTCTCGGGGGACAGGGAGTACTTC
CASSVSGDREYF
>TRBV18|.|.|TRBJ2-6
TGTGCCAGCACCCCACGGCCTGGGGCCAACGTCCTGACTTTC
CASTPRPGANVLTF
>TRBV19|TRBD2|.|TRBJ2-7
TGTGCCAGTAGTATCTCTAGCGGGAGTCTCGAGCAGTACTTC
CASSISSGSLEQYF
>TRBV27|TRBD1|.|TRBJ2-7
TGTGCCAGCAGTTTGGGACAGGCCCAGGAGCAGTACTTC
CASSLGQAQEQYF
>TRBV10-3|.|.|TRBJ1-1
TGTGCCATCATGTCACTGATGAACACTGAAGCTTTCTTT
CAIMSLMNTEAFF
>TRBV11-3|.|.|TRBJ2-1
TGTGCCAGCAGCTTGGAGCGGGCAACCTACAATGAGCAGTTCTTC
CASSLERATYNEQFF
>TRBV19|.|.|TRBJ1-1
TGTGCCAGTAGTATGGCAGGGTCCTTGAACACTGAAGCTTTCTTT
CASSMAGSLNTEAFF